This TCR beta chain was retrieved from a study of control samples from healthy donors and cancer patients. V was clipped by 2 bases and J by 3 bases; unmatched bases: 3. The CDR3 loop spans 14 amino acids. Germline assignment: CDR1 MNHNS and CDR2 SASEGT. This table comes from immunoSEQ multiplex PCR, and its TCRdb copy is limited to in-frame clones, with some not included. Among over 45,000 clones listed, roughly nine tenths were seen once. The genes are TRBV6-1 and TRBJ2-7; 8 positions agree with TRBD1. The TCR comes from a man aged 25-45 years with colorectal cancer. Sequencing was carried out using PBMCs. For the CDR3, the DNA is TGTGCCAGCAGTGAAATTGGACAGGGCTACGAGCAGTACTTC. As protein: CASSEIGQGYEQYF.